Below, 21 T cell receptor beta chains from the same sample are listed, as sequenced in a study of OX40 agonist ivuxolimab in advanced cancers. The method was immunoSEQ multiplex PCR; TCRdb's version includes in-frame clones alone and lacks a portion of them. The sample holds about 53,000 clones, roughly 84% seen once. This sample comprised CD4+ or CD8+ T cells sorted from blood, obtained in a trial of the OX40 agonist ivuxolimab. These receptors were collected from an adult with an advanced solid tumor such as melanoma, head and neck, liver or kidney cancer.

This chain connects TRBV18 to TRBJ2-2, with TRBD2 as a possible D gene (5 bases). Trimming shortened V by 1 base and J by 6 bases, and 9 bases separated the two germline ends. Germline V gene data show CDR1 as KGHSH and CDR2 as LQKENI. The CDR3 is 14 residues long. The DNA of the CDR3 is TGTGCCAGCTCACCACGTACTAGTGCCGGGGAGCTGTTTTTT. This sequence encodes CASSPRTSAGELFF.

The V call is TRBV6-5, the J call TRBJ1-4; TRBD1 agrees at 7 bases. The CDR3 totals 16 residues. The trim removed 0 bases at V and 5 bases at J, leaving 6 bases unmatched. CDR1 is MNHEY and CDR2 is SVGAGI in the germline V gene. The CDR3 nucleotides read TGTGCCAGCAGTTACTCACGGACAGGCCCGAATGAAAAACTGTTTTTT. The encoded protein is CASSYSRTGPNEKLFF.

The V gene is TRBV27, the J gene TRBJ2-7; D gene ambiguous. The germline CDR1 and CDR2 sequences are MNHEY and SMNVEV (reference sequence). The CDR3 length is 15 residues. V dropped 3 bases and J dropped 6 bases, with 18 bases sitting between them. The CDR3 DNA is TGTGCCAGCAGTTTTATTATGGACGCAGCCGGCGAGCAGTACTTC. It specifies CASSFIMDAAGEQYF.

This rearrangement joins TRBV28 to TRBJ2-2; TRBD1 matches at 7 bases. V lost 6 bases to trimming and J lost 7 bases; unmatched junction nucleotides: 5. The CDR3 is 13 amino acids. The germline gives CDR1 MDHEN, CDR2 SYDVKM. The CDR3 bases are TGTGCCAGCAGCAACAGGGGAGTCGGGGAGCTGTTTTTT. This encodes CASSNRGVGELFF.

In this sample, this clone turned up once. The chain combines TRBV27 with TRBJ1-5; no definite D call. Germline-derived CDR1 and CDR2 are MNHEY and SMNVEV (reference sequence). CDR3 length: 13 amino acids. Trimming removed 8 bases from V and 3 bases from J, with 11 bases in between. The CDR3 loop is CASSSYPNQPQHF. CDR3 nucleotides: TGTGCCAGCTCAAGCTATCCCAATCAGCCCCAGCATTTT.

This clone was found once. V usage is TRBV6-5 and J usage is TRBJ1-2; D gene uncertain. V shed 5 bases and J shed 7 bases, with 5 bases lying between them. In germline, CDR1 is MNHEY, CDR2 SVGAGI. CDR3 length: 10 amino acids. The CDR3 bases are TGTGCCAGCAGTGAAGGTGGCTACACCTTC. Translated, it gives CASSEGGYTF.

The chain recombines TRBV11-3 with TRBJ2-1, with TRBD2 identical over 9 bases. J lost 0 bases, V lost 2 bases, and 5 bases had no gene match. This CDR3 has 17 amino acids. The germline V gene encodes CDR1 SGHNT and CDR2 YENEEA. The CDR3 loop is CASSLLGLASSYNEQFF. The CDR3 region has the DNA TGTGCCAGCAGCTTATTAGGACTAGCGTCCTCCTACAATGAGCAGTTCTTC.

The chain links TRBV6-1 to TRBJ2-5; 7 bases map to TRBD1. After removal of 6 bases from V and 3 bases from J, the junction contained 10 bases not matched to a gene. Germline lookup yields CDR1 MNHNS and CDR2 SASEGT. The CDR3 covers 15 residues. The CDR3 sequence is CASRPDRVSKETQYF. DNA of the CDR3: TGTGCCAGCAGACCAGACAGGGTCTCAAAAGAGACCCAGTACTTC.

This clone was seen a handful of times. The rearrangement uses TRBV7-6 and TRBJ1-1, with D uncertain. V gave up 2 bases and J gave up 1 base, with 20 bases separating them. The germline V gene has CDR1 SGHVS and CDR2 FNYEAQ. The CDR3 runs to 18 residues. CDR3 sequence (DNA): TGTGCCAGCAGCTTATTGAGCGGGCTCTTGGGGAGGAACACTGAAGCTTTCTTT. Translation gives CASSLLSGLLGRNTEAFF. The whole variable domain, remainder taken from reference TRBV7-6 and TRBJ1-1, is GAGVSQSPRYKVTKRGQDVALRCDPISGHVSLYWYRQALGQGPEFLTYFNYEAQQDKSGLPNDRFSAERPEGSISTLTIQRTEQRDSAMYRCASSLLSGLLGRNTEAFFGQGTRLTVV.

The chain recombines TRBV5-1 with TRBJ2-1, with unresolved D. Trimming pared 0 bases from V and 1 base from J, leaving 8 bases between. This CDR3 has 15 residues. In germline, CDR1 is SGHRS, CDR2 YFSETQ. CDR3 sequence reads: CASSLGAISYNEQFF. The CDR3 coding sequence is TGCGCCAGCAGCTTGGGGGCAATATCCTACAATGAGCAGTTCTTC.

The rearrangement links TRBV19 to TRBJ1-2; D remains unclear. Germline values: CDR1 LNHDA, CDR2 SQIVND (reference sequence). V gave up 3 bases and J gave up 1 base, with 15 bases separating them. The CDR3 consists of 16 residues. The DNA of the CDR3 is TGTGCCAGTAGTATGGACGGAGGAACGCTTAACTATGGCTACACCTTC. Its protein product is CASSMDGGTLNYGYTF.

In its sample, this clone was seen a few times. V gene TRBV28 combines with J gene TRBJ1-1, with D tentatively TRBD1 (5 bases). The V end was cut by 5 bases, the J end by 3 bases, with 13 bases between. The CDR3 extends over 14 amino acids. The germline gives CDR1 MDHEN, CDR2 SYDVKM. The CDR3 reads CASSPIPQDTEAFF. The CDR3 nucleotides are TGTGCCAGCAGTCCGATTCCACAGGACACTGAAGCTTTCTTT.

The V and J genes are TRBV7-2 and TRBJ2-7; D remains unclear. The V end lost 1 base, the J end lost 0 bases, and 7 bases lay between the germline ends. Germline CDR1 and CDR2: SGHTA and FQGNSA. The CDR3 extends over 14 amino acids. In DNA, the CDR3 is TGTGCCAGCAGCTTAGATGGGTACTCCTACGAGCAGTACTTC. This codes for CASSLDGYSYEQYF.

This clone appeared a few times. The chain uses TRBV5-1 and TRBJ2-7; 8 bases line up with TRBD2. From germline, CDR1 is SGHRS and CDR2 YFSETQ. The CDR3 loop spans 16 amino acids. V lost 0 bases, J lost 0 bases, and 5 bases stayed unmatched. This CDR3 reads CASSLGGGTSSYEQYF. CDR3 coding DNA: TGCGCCAGCAGCTTGGGCGGCGGGACTAGCTCCTACGAGCAGTACTTC.

J is TRBJ2-5 and V is TRBV5-6, with 9 bases matching TRBD2. CDR3 length: 16 amino acids. In germline, CDR1 is SGHDT, CDR2 YYEEEE. Trimming removed 1 base from V and 5 bases from J; junction bases left unmatched: 9. The CDR3 coding sequence is TGTGCCAGCAGCTTGTCGTCTAGCGGGATGGGGGAGACCCAGTACTTC. It is translated as CASSLSSSGMGETQYF. Looking up the rest from reference TRBV5-6 and TRBJ2-5 gives the full variable domain: DAGVTQSPTHLIKTRGQQVTLRCSPKSGHDTVSWYQQALGQGPQFIFQYYEEEERQRGNFPDRFSGHQFPNYSSELNVNALLLGDSALYLCASSLSSSGMGETQYFGPGTRLLVL.

This chain connects TRBV7-2 to TRBJ2-5; D gene ambiguous. The V gene lost 5 bases and the J gene lost 6 bases, with 10 bases spanning the gap. CDR1 SGHTA and CDR2 FQGNSA come from the germline V gene. CDR3 size: 12 residues. CDR3 nucleotide sequence: TGTGCCAGCAGCCAAGGGTCTAAGACCCAGTACTTC. It encodes CASSQGSKTQYF.

The CDR3 DNA follows: TGTGCCAGCACTTATACTACAGGGGGGTACAATGAGCAGTTCTTC. Translating gives CASTYTTGGYNEQFF. This chain connects TRBV11-3 to TRBJ2-1; 8 bases fit TRBD1. The CDR3 has 15 residues. Per germline, CDR1 SGHNT and CDR2 YENEEA. V lost 7 bases, J lost 4 bases, and 9 bases stayed unmatched.

The chain links TRBV5-1 to TRBJ1-1; D ambiguous. The CDR3 has 14 residues. Trimming shortened V by 5 bases and J by 0 bases, and 11 bases separated the two germline ends. CDR1 and CDR2 from the germline V gene are SGHRS and YFSETQ. CDR3 coding DNA: TGCGCCAGCAGAGAGGGAAGTTTGAACACTGAAGCTTTCTTT. It is translated as CASREGSLNTEAFF.

J is TRBJ2-2 and V is TRBV2; D not certain. The CDR3 length is 11 residues. Germline V gene lookup returns CDR1 SNHLY and CDR2 FYNNEI. The V end lost 8 bases, the J end lost 7 bases, and 8 bases lay between the germline ends. In DNA form, the CDR3 reads TGTGCCAGCCGGTTGGGCGGGGAGCTGTTTTTT. This encodes CASRLGGELFF.

J is TRBJ2-3 and V is TRBV7-2; tentative D call: TRBD1 (6 bases). Germline V gene sequence: CDR1 SGHTA, CDR2 FQGNSA. The V gene lost 4 bases and the J gene lost 6 bases, with 11 bases spanning the gap. There are 13 residues in the CDR3. Written as DNA, the CDR3 is TGTGCCAGCAGCTCGGACAGTCCTGATACGCAGTATTTT. This translates into CASSSDSPDTQYF.

V and J are TRBV7-2 and TRBJ1-5, with D tentatively TRBD1 (6 bases). The germline CDR1 and CDR2 sequences are SGHTA and FQGNSA. The V end lost 1 base, the J end lost 2 bases, and 9 bases lay between the germline ends. CDR3 size: 15 residues. CDR3 in amino acids: CASSLGRGGNQPQHF. The DNA for the CDR3 is TGTGCCAGCAGCTTAGGCAGGGGTGGCAATCAGCCCCAGCATTTT.